A selection of T cell receptor beta chains follows, all from one sample in a study of technical replicates of blood from a few donors. Measured with immunoSEQ multiplex PCR; TCRdb has only the in-frame clones, and not every one. The sample consists of more than 90,000 clones, approximately 96% of them appearing once. The sample taken for sequencing was T cells isolated from PBMCs. The receptors were gathered from a human donor in good health. The CDR3 runs from the conserved cysteine through the conserved F or W. Fields, in order: V gene, J gene, CDR3 protein.

>TRBV5-6|TRBJ2-3
CASSLGPSTDTQYF
>TRBV7-9|TRBJ2-2
CASSLGWTQNTGELFF
>TRBV7-9|TRBJ1-4
CASSPGQEIFF
>TRBV19|TRBJ2-4
CASICCGRKNIQYF
>TRBV11-3|TRBJ1-1
CASSPDRGTEAFF
>TRBV10-3|TRBJ1-5
CAISESEGLGQPQHF
>TRBV5-8|TRBJ1-5
CASIIVGQILPNSNQPQHF
>TRBV6-1|TRBJ2-7
CASRGGQVRYEQYF
>TRBV4-1|TRBJ2-1
CASSQVLQTGTDSNEQFF
>TRBV27|TRBJ1-5
CASSLRSNQPQHF
>TRBV7-6|TRBJ1-4
CASSRDSFEKLFF
>TRBV11-3|TRBJ1-1
CASSEVSEAFF
>TRBV19|TRBJ1-5
CASSRAGYSNQPQHF
>TRBV6-5|TRBJ2-7
CASSGGLAREQYF
>TRBV19|TRBJ1-6
CASSISSENNSPLHF
>TRBV6-5|TRBJ2-3
CASSYKTGVGADTQYF
>TRBV19|TRBJ1-5
CASNYELFQPQHF